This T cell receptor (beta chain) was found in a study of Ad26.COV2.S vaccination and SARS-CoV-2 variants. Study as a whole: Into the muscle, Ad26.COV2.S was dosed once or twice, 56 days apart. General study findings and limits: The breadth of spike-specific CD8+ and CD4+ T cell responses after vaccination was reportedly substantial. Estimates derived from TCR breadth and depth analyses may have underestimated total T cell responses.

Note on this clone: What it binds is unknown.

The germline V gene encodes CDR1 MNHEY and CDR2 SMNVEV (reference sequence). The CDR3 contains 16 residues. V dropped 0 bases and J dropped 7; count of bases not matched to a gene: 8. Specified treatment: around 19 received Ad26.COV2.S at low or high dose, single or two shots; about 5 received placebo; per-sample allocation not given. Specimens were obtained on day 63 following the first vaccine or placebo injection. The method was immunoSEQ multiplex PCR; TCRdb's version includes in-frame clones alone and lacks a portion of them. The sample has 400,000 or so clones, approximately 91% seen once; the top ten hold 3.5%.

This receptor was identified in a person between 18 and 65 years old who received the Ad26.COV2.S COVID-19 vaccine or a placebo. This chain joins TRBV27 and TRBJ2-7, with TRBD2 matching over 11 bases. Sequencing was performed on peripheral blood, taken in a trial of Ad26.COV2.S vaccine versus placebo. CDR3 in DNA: TGTGCCAGCAGTTTATCGCTAGCGGGGGGCCCCGTGGAGCAGTACTTC. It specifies CASSLSLAGGPVEQYF.